This TCR beta chain came from a study of circulating CD8 cells and anti-PD-1 response in melanoma (dated by TCRdb to the early 2020s). At the level of the whole study: Nivolumab was administered to patients intravenously at 3 mg/kg every 2 weeks. Of the 13 patients in the melanoma cohort, seven received anti-PD-1 as first-line therapy and six had prior targeted therapy or immunotherapy. A total of some eleven melanoma patients were included in the TCR repertoire analysis, 4 of them responders and 7 non-responders. On on-treatment samples, PD-1 was detected using a biotinylated anti-human IgG4 antibody. Patients with complete or partial responses were classified as responders; those with stable or progressive disease (RECIST v1.1) as non-responders.

Results the study describes overall, beyond this receptor: Both treatment-naive and previously treated patients were included in the cohort, and this mixing was noted by the authors as something that could influence results. Repertoires were found to be largely private between subsets, with under 7% of TRB clonotypes shared at M1, and the highest sharing was observed between DPOS and TIGIT. Because tumor material was not accessible, tumor reactivity was instead assessed by peptide assays on expanded sorted subsets. Only baseline and M1 samples, drawn from a small cohort with few responders, went into the published TCR repertoire comparisons. Because material was limited, experiments were generally done without replicates. The DNEG repertoire was the most diverse; PD-1 and DPOS showed similar, higher clonality, and TIGIT repertoires were the least diverse.

CDR1 and CDR2 are drawn from the germline V gene (reference sequence): GTSNPN, SVGIG. The trim is 0 bases for V and 4 bases for J, with a gap of 15 bases between the germline ends. CDR3 length: 15 amino acids, cysteine to phenylalanine. Solely the CDR3 DNA is kept, with 45 bases framed from the first base. TCRdb lists the instrument as NextSeq 500. The QIAseq Immune Repertoire RNA Library Kit, Human TCR Panel, was used to prepare TCR libraries from approximately 16 ng of total RNA. The TCR libraries were sequenced on an Illumina NextSeq using a Mid Output V2 kit and asymmetric 261x41 paired-end reads. Each TCR library was diluted to approximately 4.2 nM, after which the TCR libraries were pooled, denatured and loaded at about 1.1 pM. Turning to the authors' computational methods: TCR FASTQ files were processed in the QIAGEN GeneGlobe Data Analysis Center, and downstream analysis was performed in R 3.5.2. Clonality was computed as one minus Shannon entropy normalized by the log of the number of unique productive sequences. Fisher exact tests at 5% FDR, run separately within each subset, picked out TRA or TRB clonotypes whose abundance differed between baseline and M1. Differentially abundant clonotypes were grouped as emerging, expanding, contracting or non-expanding/contracting. Morisita's overlap index was used to measure repertoire overlap between patients. The raw public reads went through TCRdb reprocessing: fastp at Q25, MiXCR clone calling, in-frame beta chains kept. Rows with a matching CDR3 protein are joined into one entry that keeps the most common DNA and genes. The V and J calls and clone size come from TCRdb's table, not from the authors' own analysis. The sample table shows about 750 distinct CDR3 sequences, and 6% to 8% are seen once. The biggest ten clones account for 12% of the sample.

As regards this clonotype: The antigen it binds to is not known. Per-nucleotide qualities are absent, and no much larger clonotype sits a single base away.

Using a BD FACSAria II cell sorter, four subsets defined by PD-1 and/or TIGIT were sorted from live CD3+CD8+TCRalphabeta+ cells. Circulating CD8 T cells were sorted into four subsets by PD-1 and TIGIT expression to characterize their relevance to anti-PD-1 therapy response. For each sorted CD8 T-cell subset, both the TCR alpha and TCR beta chains were sequenced. Peripheral blood was drawn before the first anti-PD-1 injection and after two and four injections. Ficoll gradient centrifugation was used to isolate PBMCs right away. Until use, PBMCs were kept cryopreserved in liquid nitrogen in RPMI containing about 21% FCS and around 10% DMSO. After thawing, PBMCs were stained with a viability dye and with antibodies against CD3, CD8alpha, TCRalphabeta, PD-1 and TIGIT. The RNeasy Kit was used to extract total RNA, and all samples came in with a RIN above 7.

The sequences come from CD8+ T cells from PBMCs, collected at baseline or after one month of anti-PD-1 therapy (not recorded which). The chain was built from TRBV30 and TRBJ1-2, and perhaps TRBD1 as D gene, on 5 matching bases. The clonotype was recovered from a human donor with melanoma. The DNA sequence is given as TGTGCCTGGAGTGTAGGGGCAGATTGGGCCTATGGCTACACCTTC. It specifies CAWSVGADWAYGYTF.